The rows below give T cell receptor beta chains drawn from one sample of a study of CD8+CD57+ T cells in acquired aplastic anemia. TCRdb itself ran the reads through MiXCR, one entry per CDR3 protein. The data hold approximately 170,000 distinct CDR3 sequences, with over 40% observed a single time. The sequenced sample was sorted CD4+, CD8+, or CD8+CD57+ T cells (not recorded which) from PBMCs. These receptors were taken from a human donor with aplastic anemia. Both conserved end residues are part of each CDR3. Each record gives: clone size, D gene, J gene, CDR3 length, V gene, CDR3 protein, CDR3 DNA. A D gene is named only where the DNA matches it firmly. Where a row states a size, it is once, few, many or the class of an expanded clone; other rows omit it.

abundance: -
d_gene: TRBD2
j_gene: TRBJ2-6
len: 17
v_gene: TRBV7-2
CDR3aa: CASSLAMGGAGANVPTF
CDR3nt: TGTGCTAGCAGCTTAGCGATGGGAGGGGCTGGGGCCAACGTCCCGACTTTC

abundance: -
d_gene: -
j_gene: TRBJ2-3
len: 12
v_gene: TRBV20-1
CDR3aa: CSAQISTDTQYF
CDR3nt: TGCAGTGCCCAGATTAGCACAGATACGCAGTATTTT

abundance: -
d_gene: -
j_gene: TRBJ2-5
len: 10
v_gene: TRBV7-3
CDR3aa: CASSPAAPYF
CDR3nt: TGTGCCAGCAGCCCGGCGGCCCCGTACTTC

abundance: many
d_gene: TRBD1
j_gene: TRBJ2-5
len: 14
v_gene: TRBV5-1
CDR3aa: CASSLGQGAETQYF
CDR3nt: TGCGCCAGCAGCTTAGGACAGGGCGCAGAGACCCAGTACTTC

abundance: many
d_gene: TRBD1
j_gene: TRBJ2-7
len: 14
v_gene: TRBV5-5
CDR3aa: CASSFDRVSYEQYF
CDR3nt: TGTGCCAGCAGCTTTGACAGGGTCTCCTACGAGCAGTACTTC

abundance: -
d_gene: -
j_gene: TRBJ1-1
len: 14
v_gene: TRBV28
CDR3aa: CASSLFTGNTEAFF
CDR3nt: TGTGCCAGCAGTTTGTTTACAGGTAACACTGAAGCTTTCTTT

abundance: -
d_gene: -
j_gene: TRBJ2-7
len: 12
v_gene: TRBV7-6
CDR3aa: CASSPAGDEQYF
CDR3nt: TGTGCCAGCAGCCCAGCAGGGGACGAGCAGTACTTC

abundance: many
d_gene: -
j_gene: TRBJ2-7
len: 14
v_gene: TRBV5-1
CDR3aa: CASSSKLGAYEQYF
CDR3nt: TGCGCCAGCAGCTCTAAGTTAGGAGCCTACGAGCAGTACTTC

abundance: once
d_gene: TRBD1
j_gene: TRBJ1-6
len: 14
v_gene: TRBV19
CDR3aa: CASGRDRINSPLHF
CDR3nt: TGTGCCAGTGGTCGGGACAGGATAAATTCACCCCTCCACTTT

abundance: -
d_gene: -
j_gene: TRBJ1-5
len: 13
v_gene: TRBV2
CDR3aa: CASSVSSNQPQHF
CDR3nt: TGCGCCAGCAGTGTTTCCAGCAATCAGCCCCAGCATTTT

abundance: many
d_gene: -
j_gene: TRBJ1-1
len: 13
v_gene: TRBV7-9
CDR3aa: CASSLARDSEAFF
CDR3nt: TGTGCCAGCAGCTTAGCGCGTGACTCTGAAGCTTTCTTT

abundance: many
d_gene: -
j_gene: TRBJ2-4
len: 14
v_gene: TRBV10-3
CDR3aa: CAISEKAEKNIQYF
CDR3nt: TGTGCCATCAGTGAGAAGGCCGAAAAAAACATTCAGTACTTC

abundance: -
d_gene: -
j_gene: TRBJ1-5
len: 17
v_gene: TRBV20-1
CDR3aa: CSARDRQPGLGNQPQHF
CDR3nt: TGCAGTGCTAGAGATCGGCAGCCCGGGCTCGGGAATCAGCCCCAGCATTTT

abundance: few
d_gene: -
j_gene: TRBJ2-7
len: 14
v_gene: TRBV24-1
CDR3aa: CATSDAGSSYEQYF
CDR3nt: TGTGCCACCAGTGACGCCGGGTCCAGCTACGAGCAGTACTTC

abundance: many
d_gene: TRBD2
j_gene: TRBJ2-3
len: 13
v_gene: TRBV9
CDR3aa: CASSVTSVNTQYF
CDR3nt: TGTGCCAGCAGCGTCACTAGCGTGAATACGCAGTATTTT

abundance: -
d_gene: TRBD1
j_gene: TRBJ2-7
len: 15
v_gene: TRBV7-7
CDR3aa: CAISLGQGLSYEQYF
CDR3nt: TGTGCTATCAGCTTAGGACAGGGGCTCTCCTACGAGCAGTACTTC

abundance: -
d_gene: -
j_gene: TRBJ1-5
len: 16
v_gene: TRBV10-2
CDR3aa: CASSEPGGGGNQPQHF
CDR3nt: TGCGCCAGCAGTGAGCCCGGGGGAGGGGGCAATCAGCCCCAGCATTTT